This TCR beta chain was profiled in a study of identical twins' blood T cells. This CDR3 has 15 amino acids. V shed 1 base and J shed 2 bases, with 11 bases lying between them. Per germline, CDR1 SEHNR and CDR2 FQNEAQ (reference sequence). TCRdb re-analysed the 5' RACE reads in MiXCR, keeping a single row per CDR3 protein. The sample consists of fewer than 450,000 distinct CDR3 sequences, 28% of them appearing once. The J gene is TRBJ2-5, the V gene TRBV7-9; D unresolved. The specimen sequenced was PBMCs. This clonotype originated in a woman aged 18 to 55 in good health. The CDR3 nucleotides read TGTGCCAGCAGCTTAGTCCAGCTAAGTCAAGAGACCCAGTACTTC. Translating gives CASSLVQLSQETQYF.